This T cell receptor delta chain was observed in a study of delta chain sequences of gamma delta T cells (dated by TCRdb to the late 2010s). Ends trimmed: V by 0 bases, J by 0 bases; bases unmatched to a gene: 13. The germline V gene specifies GEAIGNYY as CDR1 and EKD as CDR2. The CDR3 measures 21 amino acids from cysteine to phenylalanine. The DNA shown is the 63-base CDR3, in frame from base 1. Library prep was done by 5' RACE. The instrument given in TCRdb is Illumina MiSeq. TCRdb called clones afresh from the public reads with CATT; identical DNA rows were later merged. The sample table records more than 2,000 delta-chain clones; around 6.1% of these occur just once. Clones ranked in the top ten supply around 49% of the sample. A word on this clone: It has no known antigen specificity. Base qualities are missing; no much larger clone stands one base away.

This TCR derives from a human donor in good health. The chain uses TRDV2 and TRDJ3; 7 nucleotides in the junction match TRDD3. The sample taken for sequencing was either unsorted cells or a sorted T cell fraction (not recorded which). The DNA sequence is TGTGCCTGTGACACCGTTCGGGGGGATGGCTCTAGCTCCTGGGACACCCGACAGATGTTTTTC. Its protein product is CACDTVRGDGSSSWDTRQMFF.